This passage covers 21 T cell receptor beta chains from one sample sequenced in a study of blood T cell repertoires in COVID-19. Assay: immunoSEQ multiplex PCR; the TCRdb copy retains only in-frame clones and omits some. This table has some 240,000 clones, over 70% appearing once. Source material: PBMCs or T cells enriched from blood (not recorded which). The source is a woman aged 35 to 49 who had been exposed to COVID-19.

The chain links TRBV7-2 to TRBJ2-2; tentative D call: TRBD2 (6 bases). Trimming stripped 3 bases from V and 6 bases from J, with 14 bases between. CDR1 and CDR2 from the germline V gene are SGHTA and FQGNSA. This CDR3 spans 15 amino acids. CDR3 in DNA: TGTGCCAGCAGCTTTTATTTGTCGGGGGCCGGGGAGCTGTTTTTT. Encoded protein: CASSFYLSGAGELFF.

This clone was counted once. The chain uses TRBV27 and TRBJ1-5; 9 nucleotides line up with TRBD1. The length of the CDR3 is 14 residues. V shed 2 bases and J 9 bases; nucleotides not matched to a gene: 5. The germline CDR1 and CDR2 sequences are MNHEY and SMNVEV (reference sequence). The CDR3 protein is CASSLDRGVPPQHF. The CDR3 DNA reads TGTGCCAGCAGTTTAGACAGGGGGGTCCCGCCCCAGCATTTT.

The rearrangement uses TRBV5-4 and TRBJ2-3; D is possibly TRBD1 (5 bases). V was pared by 3 bases and J by 4 bases, with 24 bases between. The CDR3 is 18 amino acids. Germline V gene lookup returns CDR1 SGHNT and CDR2 YYREEE (reference sequence). CDR3 DNA sequence: TGTGCCAGCAGCTCACGGGTACCGGACATAGGGCTCCCAGATACGCAGTATTTT. Translation: CASSSRVPDIGLPDTQYF.

The chain links TRBV29-1 to TRBJ2-7; 9 bases align to TRBD1. Germline CDR1 SQVTM, CDR2 ANQGSEA. The CDR3 is 14 residues long. V was pared by 5 bases and J by 3 bases, with 8 bases of the junction left unmatched. The CDR3 spells CSVRGGQGSYEQYV. The CDR3 DNA follows: TGCAGCGTTAGGGGGGGACAGGGAAGCTACGAGCAGTACGTC.

The chain recombines TRBV7-2 with TRBJ2-7; 8 positions match TRBD2. Trimming took 5 bases from V and 0 from J; bases not matched to a gene: 6. The germline V gene encodes CDR1 SGHTA and CDR2 FQGNSA. This CDR3 spans 15 amino acids. The CDR3 sequence is CASSKRAGGSYEQYF. In DNA form, the CDR3 reads TGTGCCAGCAGCAAAAGGGCGGGGGGCTCCTACGAGCAGTACTTC.

V gene TRBV12-2 combines with J gene TRBJ2-7; the table names TRBD2, a call not compared with the DNA. TRBV12-2 is termed a pseudogene. CDR3 length: 15 residues. CDR3 in amino acids: CASRKNRTRPYEQYV. In DNA, the CDR3 is TGTGCAAGTCGGAAGAACCGGACTAGGCCATACGAGCAGTACGTC.

This rearrangement joins TRBV4-3 to TRBJ1-1; D is ambiguous. The V and J ends lost 2 bases and 1 base respectively, with 5 bases between them. Germline V gene data show CDR1 as LGHNA and CDR2 as YSLEER. The CDR3 runs 13 residues. DNA for the CDR3: TGCGCCAGCAGCCAATGGAGGAACACTGAAGCTTTCTTT. It is translated as CASSQWRNTEAFF.

V and J are TRBV10-3 and TRBJ2-1, with 9 bases aligning to TRBD2. This CDR3 comprises 16 residues. CDR1 and CDR2 (germline): ENHRY, SYGVKD. J gave up 0 bases and V 5 bases, and 5 bases lay outside the gene matches. This chain's CDR3 is CAISSTSGSSYNEQFF. In DNA form, the CDR3 reads TGTGCCATCAGTTCGACTAGCGGCAGCTCCTACAATGAGCAGTTCTTC.

This chain links TRBV18 with TRBJ1-1; D is possibly TRBD1 (6 bases). CDR3 length equals 16 residues. The germline CDR1 and CDR2 sequences are KGHSH and LQKENI. With 2 bases removed from V and 2 bases from J, the gap between germline ends came to 15 bases. The CDR3 DNA reads TGTGCCAGCTCACCAGAGGGGAACAGGGCTAACACTGAAGCTTTCTTT. Translated: CASSPEGNRANTEAFF.

The V gene is TRBV4-2, the J gene TRBJ2-1, with D possibly matching TRBD1 (6 bases). CDR3 length: 14 amino acids. Trimming removed 3 bases from V and 6 bases from J, with 12 bases in between. From germline, CDR1 is LGHNA and CDR2 YNFKEQ. As DNA, the CDR3 is TGTGCCAGCAGCCACGCTCAACAGGGCAATGAGCAGTTCTTC. Translated, it gives CASSHAQQGNEQFF.

This chain uses TRBV15 with TRBJ2-3, with no clear D. This CDR3 comprises 12 residues. Trimming removed 8 bases from V and 2 bases from J, with 8 bases in between. In germline, CDR1 is LNHNV, CDR2 YYDKDF (reference sequence). The CDR3 DNA is TGTGCCACCGCGGAGATCACAGATACGCAGTATTTT. It encodes CATAEITDTQYF.

The gene calls are TRBV4-3 and TRBJ1-2; 8 nucleotides align to TRBD1. The CDR3 is 16 residues long. Germline lookup yields CDR1 LGHNA and CDR2 YSLEER. With 0 bases clipped from V and 7 bases from J, the junction kept 10 bases outside the gene matches. The CDR3, as DNA: TGCGCCAGCAGCCAAGATTTTGGACAGGGAGGCTTTGGCTACACCTTC. Protein product: CASSQDFGQGGFGYTF.

The chain combines TRBV6-5 with TRBJ2-7, with TRBD1 matching over 7 bases. Losses at the gene ends were 0 bases for V and 3 bases for J; bases not matched to a gene: 2. This CDR3 is 14 amino acids long. The germline gives CDR1 MNHEY, CDR2 SVGAGI. CDR3: CASSYSYRGYEQYF. The CDR3 DNA is TGTGCCAGCAGTTACTCGTACAGGGGCTACGAGCAGTACTTC.

To note about this clone: A junction boundary mismatches the germline segment, possibly from a read error. The rearrangement joins TRBV5-1 to TRBJ2-1; unclear D gene. CDR1 is SGHRS, CDR2 YFSETQ, per germline. The CDR3 is 12 residues long. The CDR3 nucleotides are TGTGCCAGCAGCTCCCTAGTGAATGAGCAGTTCTTC. It specifies CASSSLVNEQFF.

CDR3 protein: CASSTRTGEIRKTQYF. The CDR3 nucleotides read TGTGCCAGCAGCACCAGGACAGGGGAAATTAGAAAGACCCAGTACTTC. The chain employs TRBV7-2 and TRBJ2-5; 9 bases map to TRBD1. J lost 6 bases, V lost 5 bases, and 13 bases had no gene match. The germline V gene has CDR1 SGHTA and CDR2 FQGNSA. This CDR3 has 16 amino acids. Complete variable domain (other parts from reference TRBV7-2 and TRBJ2-5): GAGVSQSPSNKVTEKGKDVELRCDPISGHTALYWYRQSLGQGLEFLIYFQGNSAPDKSGLPSDRFSAERTGGSVSTLTIQRTQQEDSAVYLCASSTRTGEIRKTQYFGPGTRLLVL.

The sample holds one count of this clone. The rearrangement joins TRBV9 to TRBJ1-3; D is unresolved. Germline CDR1 and CDR2: SGDLS and YYNGEE. The CDR3 is 16 amino acids. V was trimmed by 4 bases and J by 1 base, leaving 15 bases between them. CDR3 sequence: CASSTRRGYSGNTIYF. The CDR3 nucleotides read TGTGCCAGCAGCACGCGACGAGGGTATTCTGGAAACACCATATATTTT.

This clone was counted between two and nine times. The chain recombines TRBV7-9 with TRBJ1-1, with 7 bases aligning to TRBD1. Germline V gives CDR1 SEHNR, CDR2 FQNEAQ (reference sequence). The CDR3 loop spans 15 amino acids. Losses at the gene ends were 5 bases for V and 2 bases for J; bases not matched to a gene: 8. CDR3 DNA: TGTGCCAGCAGCCAACAAGGGACAGTTAACACTGAAGCTTTCTTT. Translating it yields CASSQQGTVNTEAFF.

The V call is TRBV7-8, the J call TRBJ2-1; TRBD1 aligns across 12 bases. Germline V CDR1 and CDR2: SGHVS, FQNEAQ. This CDR3 is 15 amino acids long. V dropped 8 bases and J dropped 2; count of bases not matched to a gene: 4. The CDR3 sequence: CASRGDRGPYNEQFF. Here the CDR3 DNA reads TGTGCCAGCCGGGGGGACAGGGGGCCCTACAATGAGCAGTTCTTC.

The V and J genes are TRBV6-5 and TRBJ1-1, with TRBD1 matching over 10 bases. The CDR3 has 15 amino acids. The germline CDR1 and CDR2 sequences are MNHEY and SVGAGI. The V gene end was trimmed by 9 bases and the J gene end by 8 bases; junction bases not matched to a gene: 15. Here the CDR3 reads CASRDPTGGIMEAFF. The CDR3 region has the DNA TGTGCCAGTCGAGATCCGACAGGGGGCATTATGGAAGCTTTCTTT.

The rearrangement joins TRBV9 to TRBJ2-1, with unresolved D. CDR1 and CDR2 (germline): SGDLS, YYNGEE. The V end was cut by 2 bases, the J end by 6 bases, with 3 bases between. CDR3 size: 11 residues. CDR3 in amino acids: CASSVSNEQFF. As DNA, the CDR3 is TGTGCCAGCAGCGTGAGCAATGAGCAGTTCTTC.

The J gene is TRBJ2-5, the V gene TRBV24-1, with 7 nucleotides matching TRBD2. Trimming removed 2 bases from V and 4 bases from J; junction bases left unmatched: 0. Germline CDR1 KGHDR, CDR2 SFDVKD. The CDR3 length is 13 residues. The CDR3 is CATSDWGGETQYF. CDR3 sequence (DNA): TGTGCCACCAGTGATTGGGGGGGAGAGACCCAGTACTTC.